Detailed here is one TCR beta chain. Its antigen is not identified. Germline lookup yields CDR1 LNHDA and CDR2 SQIVND (reference sequence). The CDR3 contains 15 residues. V dropped 3 bases and J dropped 7 bases, with 18 bases sitting between them. The data are from a study of T cells in localized non-small cell lung cancer. Notes on the study in general: A median approximately 59 of the top 100 tumor clones appeared in adjacent lung. One tumor region alone was sequenced, and heterogeneity therefore remains possible.

Assay: immunoSEQ multiplex PCR; the TCRdb copy retains only in-frame clones and omits some. The sample lists roughly 2,500 clones, approximately 31% seen once, with roughly 25% in the top ten. The rearrangement joins TRBV19 to TRBJ1-1; D remains unclear. This sample comprised normal lung tissue next to the tumor, obtained before any cancer treatment. This sequence was found in a man between 40 and 70 years old with stage I lung adenocarcinoma. This CDR3 is CASSILGRPSLEAFF. The CDR3 DNA sequence: TGTGCCAGTAGTATTTTGGGCAGGCCCTCACTTGAAGCTTTCTTT. Drawing the rest from reference TRBV19 and TRBJ1-1, the complete variable domain is DGGITQSPKYLFRKEGQNVTLSCEQNLNHDAMYWYRQDPGQGLRLIYYSQIVNDFQKGDIAEGYSVSREKKESFPLTVTSAQKNPTAFYLCASSILGRPSLEAFFGQGTRLTVV.